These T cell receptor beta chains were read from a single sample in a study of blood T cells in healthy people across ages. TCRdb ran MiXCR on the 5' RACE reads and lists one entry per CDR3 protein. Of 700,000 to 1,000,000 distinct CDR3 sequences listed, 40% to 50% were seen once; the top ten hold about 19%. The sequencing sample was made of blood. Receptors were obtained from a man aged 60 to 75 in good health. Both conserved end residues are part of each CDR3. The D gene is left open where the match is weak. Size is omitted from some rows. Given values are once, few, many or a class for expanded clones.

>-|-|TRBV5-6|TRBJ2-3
CASSFRATGEGDTQYF
TGTGCCAGCAGCTTCCGCGCAACTGGTGAAGGAGATACGCAGTATTTT
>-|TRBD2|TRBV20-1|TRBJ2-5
CSARGLAEIQETQYF
TGCAGTGCTAGGGGACTAGCGGAAATCCAAGAGACCCAGTACTTC
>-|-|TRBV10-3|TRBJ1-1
CAISESGEGGNTEAFF
TGTGCCATCAGTGAGTCGGGGGAGGGAGGGAACACTGAAGCTTTCTTT
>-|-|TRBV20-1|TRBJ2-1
CSVRKAENEQFF
TGCAGTGTTAGAAAAGCGGAGAATGAGCAGTTCTTC
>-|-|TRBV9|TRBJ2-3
CASSVEWSTDTQYF
TGTGCCAGCAGCGTAGAGTGGAGCACAGATACGCAGTATTTT
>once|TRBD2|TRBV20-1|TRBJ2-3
CSAWGRGGSTDTQYF
TGCAGTGCTTGGGGGCGGGGGGGAAGCACAGATACGCAGTATTTT
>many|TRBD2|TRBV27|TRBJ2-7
CASSLVGSGGFSYEQYF
TGTGCCAGCAGTTTAGTCGGTAGCGGGGGGTTCTCCTACGAGCAGTACTTC
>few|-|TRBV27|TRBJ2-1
CASSKLANNEQFF
TGTGCCAGCAGTAAACTAGCAAACAATGAGCAGTTCTTC
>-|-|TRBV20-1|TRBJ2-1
CSARVGSGNEQFF
TGCAGTGCTAGAGTAGGCTCCGGGAATGAGCAGTTCTTC
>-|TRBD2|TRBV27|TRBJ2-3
CASSSPLQRGGGDTQYF
TGTGCCAGCAGTTCCCCTCTCCAGCGGGGGGGCGGAGATACGCAGTATTTT
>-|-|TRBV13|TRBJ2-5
CASRATGFGETQYF
TGTGCCAGCAGGGCTACAGGGTTTGGGGAGACCCAGTACTTC
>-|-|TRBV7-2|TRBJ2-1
CASSSGPLLNYNEQFF
TGTGCCAGCAGCTCCGGGCCCCTGCTTAACTACAATGAGCAGTTCTTC
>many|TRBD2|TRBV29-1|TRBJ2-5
CSVGEGWETQYF
TGCAGCGTTGGGGAGGGTTGGGAGACCCAGTACTTC
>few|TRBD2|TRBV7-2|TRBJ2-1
CASTTFTSGGAGEQFF
TGTGCCAGTACAACCTTCACTAGCGGGGGGGCCGGTGAGCAGTTCTTC
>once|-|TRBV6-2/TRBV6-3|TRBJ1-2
CASSYGRGPYGYTF
TGTGCCAGCAGTTACGGACGGGGTCCCTATGGCTACACCTTC
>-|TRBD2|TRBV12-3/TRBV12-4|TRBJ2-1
CASISRGGEYNEQFF
TGTGCCAGTATCTCCCGGGGGGGGGAGTACAATGAGCAGTTCTTC
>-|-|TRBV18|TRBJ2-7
CASSSQVGDEQYF
TGTGCCAGCTCATCACAGGTCGGCGACGAGCAGTACTTC
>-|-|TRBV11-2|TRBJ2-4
CASSLGGGWKNIQYF
TGTGCCAGCAGCTTAGGCGGCGGGTGGAAAAACATTCAGTACTTC
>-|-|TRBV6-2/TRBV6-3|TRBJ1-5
CATIRGDNQPQHF
TGTGCCACCATCCGGGGGGACAATCAGCCCCAGCATTTT
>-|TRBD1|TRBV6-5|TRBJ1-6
CASSTDRGKDSPLHF
TGTGCCAGCAGTACCGACAGGGGGAAGGATTCACCCCTCCACTTT
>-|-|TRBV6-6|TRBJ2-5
CASTKAAAETQYF
TGTGCCAGCACCAAAGCCGCAGCCGAGACCCAGTACTTC
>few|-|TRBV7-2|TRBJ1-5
CASSLNVNQPQHF
TGTGCCAGCAGCTTAAATGTAAATCAGCCCCAGCATTTT
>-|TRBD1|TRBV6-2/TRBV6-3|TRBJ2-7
CASSWDRALYEQYF
TGTGCCAGCAGCTGGGACAGGGCCCTCTACGAGCAGTACTTC
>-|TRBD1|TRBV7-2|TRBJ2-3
CASSFSGTVSTDTQYF
TGTGCCAGCAGCTTTTCCGGGACAGTTAGCACAGATACGCAGTATTTT
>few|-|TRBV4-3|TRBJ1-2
CASSQDQTANYGYTF
TGCGCCAGCAGCCAAGATCAGACAGCTAACTATGGCTACACCTTC
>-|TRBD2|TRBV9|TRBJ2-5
CASSVVAGREQYF
TGTGCCAGCAGCGTAGTCGCGGGGAGGGAGCAGTACTTC
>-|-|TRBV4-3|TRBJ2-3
CASSQDGGGGDTQYF
TGCGCCAGCAGCCAAGACGGAGGGGGCGGAGATACGCAGTATTTT
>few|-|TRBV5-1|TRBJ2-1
CASSLEGRGDEQFF
TGCGCCAGCAGCTTGGAGGGCAGGGGAGATGAGCAGTTCTTC
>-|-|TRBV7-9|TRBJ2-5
CASSPGYGAETQYF
TGTGCCAGCAGCCCAGGTTATGGCGCGGAGACCCAGTACTTC
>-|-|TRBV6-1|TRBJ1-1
CASRLGNTEAFF
TGTGCCAGCAGACTAGGGAACACTGAAGCTTTCTTT
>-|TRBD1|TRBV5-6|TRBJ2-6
CASSSRQGISSGANVLTF
TGTGCCAGCAGCTCACGACAGGGGATCAGCTCTGGGGCCAACGTCCTGACTTTC
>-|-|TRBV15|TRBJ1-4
CATSRGVGDEKLFF
TGTGCCACCAGCAGAGGTGTCGGGGACGAAAAACTGTTTTTT